This note documents a single TCR beta chain sequence. This entry is derived from a study of blood T cell repertoires in COVID-19. On the study more broadly: There were acute and convalescent COVID-19 samples, and they came from the United States, Italy and Spain.

In the authors' workflow: From reference gene primer amplification, estimates of nucleated cell counts were derived. Generated by immunoSEQ multiplex PCR, the TCRdb table keeps only in-frame clones and is missing some. For V, J and clone size, that table is used; D and trimming come from the DNA. Of 150,000 to 200,000 clones in the sample, 70% to 90% are singletons; the top ten hold roughly 2.9%. This receptor was taken from a young woman with active or convalescent COVID-19. The sequencing input was peripheral blood.

The CDR3 here is CSVRGLSYNEQFF. The CDR3 nucleotides are TGCAGCGTCCGAGGCCTGTCCTACAATGAGCAGTTCTTC. The rearrangement joins TRBV29-1 to TRBJ2-1; D is uncertain. Trimming cost V 6 bases and J 1 base, with 10 bases left between them. The CDR3 is 13 residues long. CDR1 is SQVTM, CDR2 ANQGSEA, per germline.